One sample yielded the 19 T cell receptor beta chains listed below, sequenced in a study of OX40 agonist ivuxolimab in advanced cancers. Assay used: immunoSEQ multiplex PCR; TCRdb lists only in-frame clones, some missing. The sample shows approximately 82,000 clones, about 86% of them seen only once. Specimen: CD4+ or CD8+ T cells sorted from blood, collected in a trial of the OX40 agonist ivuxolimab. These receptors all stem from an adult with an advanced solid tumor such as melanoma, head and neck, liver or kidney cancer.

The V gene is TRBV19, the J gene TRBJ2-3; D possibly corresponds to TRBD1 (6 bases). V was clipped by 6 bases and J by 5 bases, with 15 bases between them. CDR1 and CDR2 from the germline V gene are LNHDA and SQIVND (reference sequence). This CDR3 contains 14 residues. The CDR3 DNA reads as TGTGCCAGTAGGAGGGACATTGGTGGAGATACGCAGTATTTT. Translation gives CASRRDIGGDTQYF.

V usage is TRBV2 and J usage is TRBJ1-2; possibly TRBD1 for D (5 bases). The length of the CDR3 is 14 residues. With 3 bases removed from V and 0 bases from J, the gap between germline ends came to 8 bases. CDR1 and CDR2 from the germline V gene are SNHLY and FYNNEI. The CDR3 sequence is CASSEGGTNYGYTF. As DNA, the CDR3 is TGTGCCAGCAGTGAGGGGGGGACTAACTATGGCTACACCTTC.

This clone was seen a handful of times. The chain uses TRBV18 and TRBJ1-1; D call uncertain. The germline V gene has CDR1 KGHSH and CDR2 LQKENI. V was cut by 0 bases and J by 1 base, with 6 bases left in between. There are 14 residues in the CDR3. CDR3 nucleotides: TGTGCCAGCTCACCACCGAGACAGAACACTGAAGCTTTCTTT. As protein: CASSPPRQNTEAFF.

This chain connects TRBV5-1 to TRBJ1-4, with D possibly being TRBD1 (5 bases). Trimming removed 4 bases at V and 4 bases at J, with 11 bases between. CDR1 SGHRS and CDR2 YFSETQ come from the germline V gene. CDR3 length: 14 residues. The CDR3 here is CASSHRDGNEKLFF. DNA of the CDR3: TGCGCCAGCAGCCACCGGGACGGTAATGAAAAACTGTTTTTT.

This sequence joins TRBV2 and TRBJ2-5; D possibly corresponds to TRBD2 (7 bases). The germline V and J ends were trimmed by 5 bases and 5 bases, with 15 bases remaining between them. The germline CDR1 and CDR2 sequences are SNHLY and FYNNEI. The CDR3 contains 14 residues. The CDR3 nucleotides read TGTGCCAGCAGTCCACAGGGAGCGGGGGAGACCCAGTACTTC. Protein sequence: CASSPQGAGETQYF.

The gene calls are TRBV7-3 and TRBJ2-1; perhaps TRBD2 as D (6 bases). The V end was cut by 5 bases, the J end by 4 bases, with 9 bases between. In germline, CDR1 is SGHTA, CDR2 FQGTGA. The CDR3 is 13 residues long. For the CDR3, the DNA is TGTGCCAGCAGCCACGGGACTTACAATGAGCAGTTCTTC. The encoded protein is CASSHGTYNEQFF. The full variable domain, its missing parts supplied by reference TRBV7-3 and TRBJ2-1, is GAGVSQTPSNKVTEKGKYVELRCDPISGHTALYWYRQSLGQGPEFLIYFQGTGAADDSGLPNDRFFAVRPEGSVSTLKIQRTERGDSAVYLCASSHGTYNEQFFGPGTRLTVL.

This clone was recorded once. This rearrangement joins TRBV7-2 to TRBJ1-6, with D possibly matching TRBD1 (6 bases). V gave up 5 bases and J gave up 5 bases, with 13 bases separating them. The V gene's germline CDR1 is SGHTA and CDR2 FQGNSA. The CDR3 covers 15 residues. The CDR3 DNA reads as TGTGCCAGCAGCCCACGGGGGCAGAATAATTCACCCCTCCACTTT. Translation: CASSPRGQNNSPLHF.

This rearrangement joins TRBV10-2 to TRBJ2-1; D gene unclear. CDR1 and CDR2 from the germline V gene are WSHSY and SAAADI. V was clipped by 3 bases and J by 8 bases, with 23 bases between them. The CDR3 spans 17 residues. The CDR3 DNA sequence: TGCGCCAGCAGTGATCAAGTCCGGGCCCCTCGGCAGGATGAGCAGTTCTTC. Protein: CASSDQVRAPRQDEQFF.

CDR3 sequence reads: CASSPPAWGNQPQHF. The CDR3 bases are TGTGCCAGTAGCCCCCCAGCATGGGGCAATCAGCCCCAGCATTTT. The rearrangement links TRBV19 to TRBJ1-5, with D unclear. V was cut by 6 bases and J by 2 bases, with 14 bases left in between. The CDR3 has 15 amino acids. CDR1 and CDR2 from the germline V gene are LNHDA and SQIVND (reference sequence).

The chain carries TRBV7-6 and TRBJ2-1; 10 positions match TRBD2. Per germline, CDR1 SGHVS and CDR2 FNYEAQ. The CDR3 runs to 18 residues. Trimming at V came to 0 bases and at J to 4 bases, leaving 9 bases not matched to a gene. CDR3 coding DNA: TGTGCCAGCAGCTTAGCGGGAATAGGACTAGCGGCTTACAATGAGCAGTTCTTC. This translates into CASSLAGIGLAAYNEQFF.

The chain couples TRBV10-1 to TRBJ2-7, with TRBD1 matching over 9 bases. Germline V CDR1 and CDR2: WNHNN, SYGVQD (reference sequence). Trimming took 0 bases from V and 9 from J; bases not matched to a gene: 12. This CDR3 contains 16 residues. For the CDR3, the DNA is TGCGCCAGCAGTGAGTCACCGGGACAGGGCAAGGCCAGGCAGTACTTC. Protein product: CASSESPGQGKARQYF.

The CDR3 region is CASSLGTGNNYGYTF. CDR3 DNA sequence: TGTGCCAGCAGCTTAGGGACAGGGAATAACTATGGCTACACCTTC. The chain joins TRBV7-2 to TRBJ1-2, with 8 bases that match TRBD1. The CDR3 loop spans 15 amino acids. CDR1 is SGHTA and CDR2 is FQGNSA in the germline V gene. V trimming: 1 base; J trimming: 1 base; junction bases outside the gene matches: 2.

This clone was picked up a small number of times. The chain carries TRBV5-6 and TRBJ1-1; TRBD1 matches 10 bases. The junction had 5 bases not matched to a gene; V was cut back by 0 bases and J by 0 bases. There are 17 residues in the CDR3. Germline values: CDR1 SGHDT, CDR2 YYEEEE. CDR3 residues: CASSLAGQGDVNTEAFF. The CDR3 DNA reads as TGTGCCAGCAGCTTGGCCGGACAGGGGGATGTGAACACTGAAGCTTTCTTT.

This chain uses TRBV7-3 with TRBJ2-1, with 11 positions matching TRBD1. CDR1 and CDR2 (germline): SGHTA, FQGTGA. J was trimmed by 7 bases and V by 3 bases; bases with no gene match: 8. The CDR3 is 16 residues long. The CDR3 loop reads CASSLGRTGGQNEQFF. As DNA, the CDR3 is TGTGCCAGCAGCTTGGGCCGGACAGGGGGCCAAAATGAGCAGTTCTTC. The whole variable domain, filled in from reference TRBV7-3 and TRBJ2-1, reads GAGVSQTPSNKVTEKGKYVELRCDPISGHTALYWYRQSLGQGPEFLIYFQGTGAADDSGLPNDRFFAVRPEGSVSTLKIQRTERGDSAVYLCASSLGRTGGQNEQFFGPGTRLTVL.

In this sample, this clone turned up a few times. The CDR3, as DNA: TGCAGCGTTGACAGCACAGATACGCAGTATTTT. Translating gives CSVDSTDTQYF. The chain employs TRBV29-1 and TRBJ2-3; D is uncertain. The CDR3 covers 11 residues. V was cut by 3 bases and J by 0 bases, with 1 base left in between. From germline, CDR1 is SQVTM and CDR2 ANQGSEA.

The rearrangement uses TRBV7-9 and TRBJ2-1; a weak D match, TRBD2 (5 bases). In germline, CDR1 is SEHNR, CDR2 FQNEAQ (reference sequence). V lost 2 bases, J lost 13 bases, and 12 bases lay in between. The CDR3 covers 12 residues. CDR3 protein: CASSLPPSGQFF. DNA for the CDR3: TGTGCCAGCAGCTTACCCCCCAGCGGACAGTTCTTC.

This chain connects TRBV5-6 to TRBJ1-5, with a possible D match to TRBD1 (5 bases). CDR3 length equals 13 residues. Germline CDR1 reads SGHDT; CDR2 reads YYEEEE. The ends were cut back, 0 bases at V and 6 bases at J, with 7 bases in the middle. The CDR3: CASSLAGGQPQHF. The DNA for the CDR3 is TGTGCCAGCAGCTTGGCCGGGGGTCAGCCCCAGCATTTT.

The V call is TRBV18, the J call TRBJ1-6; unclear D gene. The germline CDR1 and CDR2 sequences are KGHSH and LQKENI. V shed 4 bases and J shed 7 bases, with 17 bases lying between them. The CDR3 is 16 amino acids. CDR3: CASSRFREGANSPLHF. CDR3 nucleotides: TGTGCCAGCTCACGGTTCCGAGAGGGTGCGAATTCACCCCTCCACTTT.

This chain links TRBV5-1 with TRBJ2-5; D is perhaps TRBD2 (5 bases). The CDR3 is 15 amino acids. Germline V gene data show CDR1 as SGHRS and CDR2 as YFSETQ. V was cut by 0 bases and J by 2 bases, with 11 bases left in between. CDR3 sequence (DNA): TGCGCCAGCAGCTTGGAGCCAGGAGGACAAGAGACCCAGTACTTC. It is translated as CASSLEPGGQETQYF.